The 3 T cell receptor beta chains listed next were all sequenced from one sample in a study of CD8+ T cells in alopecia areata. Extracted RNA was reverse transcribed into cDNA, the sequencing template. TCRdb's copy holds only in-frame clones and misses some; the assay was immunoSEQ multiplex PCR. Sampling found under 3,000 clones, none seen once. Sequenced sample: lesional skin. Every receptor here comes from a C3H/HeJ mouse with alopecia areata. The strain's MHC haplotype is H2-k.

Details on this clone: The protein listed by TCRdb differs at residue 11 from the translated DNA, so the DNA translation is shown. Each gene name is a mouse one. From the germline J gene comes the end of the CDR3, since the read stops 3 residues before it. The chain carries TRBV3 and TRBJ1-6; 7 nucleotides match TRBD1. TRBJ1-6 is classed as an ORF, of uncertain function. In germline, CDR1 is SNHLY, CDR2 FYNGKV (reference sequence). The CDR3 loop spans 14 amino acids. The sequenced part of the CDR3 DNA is TGTGCCAGCAGCTCCGGGACAGACCAAGACACC. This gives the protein CASSSGTDQDT. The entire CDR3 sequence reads CASSSGTDQDTLYF.

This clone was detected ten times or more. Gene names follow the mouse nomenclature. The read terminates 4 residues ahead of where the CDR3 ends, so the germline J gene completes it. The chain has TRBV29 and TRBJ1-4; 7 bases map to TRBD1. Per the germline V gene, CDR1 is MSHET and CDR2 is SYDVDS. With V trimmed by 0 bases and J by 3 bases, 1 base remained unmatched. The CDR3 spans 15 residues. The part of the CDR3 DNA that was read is TGTGCTAGCAGTTTATCCGGGACAGCCAACGAA. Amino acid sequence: CASSLSGTANE. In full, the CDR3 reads CASSLSGTANERLFF.

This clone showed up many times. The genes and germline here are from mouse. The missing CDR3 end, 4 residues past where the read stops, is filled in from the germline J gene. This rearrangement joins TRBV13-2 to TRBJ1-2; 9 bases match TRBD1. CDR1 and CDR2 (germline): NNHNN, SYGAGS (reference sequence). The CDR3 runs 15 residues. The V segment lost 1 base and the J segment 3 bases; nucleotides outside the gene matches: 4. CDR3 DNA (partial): TGTGCCAGCGGTGATTACAGGGGGCTGGACTCC. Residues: CASGDYRGLDS. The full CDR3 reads CASGDYRGLDSDYTF.